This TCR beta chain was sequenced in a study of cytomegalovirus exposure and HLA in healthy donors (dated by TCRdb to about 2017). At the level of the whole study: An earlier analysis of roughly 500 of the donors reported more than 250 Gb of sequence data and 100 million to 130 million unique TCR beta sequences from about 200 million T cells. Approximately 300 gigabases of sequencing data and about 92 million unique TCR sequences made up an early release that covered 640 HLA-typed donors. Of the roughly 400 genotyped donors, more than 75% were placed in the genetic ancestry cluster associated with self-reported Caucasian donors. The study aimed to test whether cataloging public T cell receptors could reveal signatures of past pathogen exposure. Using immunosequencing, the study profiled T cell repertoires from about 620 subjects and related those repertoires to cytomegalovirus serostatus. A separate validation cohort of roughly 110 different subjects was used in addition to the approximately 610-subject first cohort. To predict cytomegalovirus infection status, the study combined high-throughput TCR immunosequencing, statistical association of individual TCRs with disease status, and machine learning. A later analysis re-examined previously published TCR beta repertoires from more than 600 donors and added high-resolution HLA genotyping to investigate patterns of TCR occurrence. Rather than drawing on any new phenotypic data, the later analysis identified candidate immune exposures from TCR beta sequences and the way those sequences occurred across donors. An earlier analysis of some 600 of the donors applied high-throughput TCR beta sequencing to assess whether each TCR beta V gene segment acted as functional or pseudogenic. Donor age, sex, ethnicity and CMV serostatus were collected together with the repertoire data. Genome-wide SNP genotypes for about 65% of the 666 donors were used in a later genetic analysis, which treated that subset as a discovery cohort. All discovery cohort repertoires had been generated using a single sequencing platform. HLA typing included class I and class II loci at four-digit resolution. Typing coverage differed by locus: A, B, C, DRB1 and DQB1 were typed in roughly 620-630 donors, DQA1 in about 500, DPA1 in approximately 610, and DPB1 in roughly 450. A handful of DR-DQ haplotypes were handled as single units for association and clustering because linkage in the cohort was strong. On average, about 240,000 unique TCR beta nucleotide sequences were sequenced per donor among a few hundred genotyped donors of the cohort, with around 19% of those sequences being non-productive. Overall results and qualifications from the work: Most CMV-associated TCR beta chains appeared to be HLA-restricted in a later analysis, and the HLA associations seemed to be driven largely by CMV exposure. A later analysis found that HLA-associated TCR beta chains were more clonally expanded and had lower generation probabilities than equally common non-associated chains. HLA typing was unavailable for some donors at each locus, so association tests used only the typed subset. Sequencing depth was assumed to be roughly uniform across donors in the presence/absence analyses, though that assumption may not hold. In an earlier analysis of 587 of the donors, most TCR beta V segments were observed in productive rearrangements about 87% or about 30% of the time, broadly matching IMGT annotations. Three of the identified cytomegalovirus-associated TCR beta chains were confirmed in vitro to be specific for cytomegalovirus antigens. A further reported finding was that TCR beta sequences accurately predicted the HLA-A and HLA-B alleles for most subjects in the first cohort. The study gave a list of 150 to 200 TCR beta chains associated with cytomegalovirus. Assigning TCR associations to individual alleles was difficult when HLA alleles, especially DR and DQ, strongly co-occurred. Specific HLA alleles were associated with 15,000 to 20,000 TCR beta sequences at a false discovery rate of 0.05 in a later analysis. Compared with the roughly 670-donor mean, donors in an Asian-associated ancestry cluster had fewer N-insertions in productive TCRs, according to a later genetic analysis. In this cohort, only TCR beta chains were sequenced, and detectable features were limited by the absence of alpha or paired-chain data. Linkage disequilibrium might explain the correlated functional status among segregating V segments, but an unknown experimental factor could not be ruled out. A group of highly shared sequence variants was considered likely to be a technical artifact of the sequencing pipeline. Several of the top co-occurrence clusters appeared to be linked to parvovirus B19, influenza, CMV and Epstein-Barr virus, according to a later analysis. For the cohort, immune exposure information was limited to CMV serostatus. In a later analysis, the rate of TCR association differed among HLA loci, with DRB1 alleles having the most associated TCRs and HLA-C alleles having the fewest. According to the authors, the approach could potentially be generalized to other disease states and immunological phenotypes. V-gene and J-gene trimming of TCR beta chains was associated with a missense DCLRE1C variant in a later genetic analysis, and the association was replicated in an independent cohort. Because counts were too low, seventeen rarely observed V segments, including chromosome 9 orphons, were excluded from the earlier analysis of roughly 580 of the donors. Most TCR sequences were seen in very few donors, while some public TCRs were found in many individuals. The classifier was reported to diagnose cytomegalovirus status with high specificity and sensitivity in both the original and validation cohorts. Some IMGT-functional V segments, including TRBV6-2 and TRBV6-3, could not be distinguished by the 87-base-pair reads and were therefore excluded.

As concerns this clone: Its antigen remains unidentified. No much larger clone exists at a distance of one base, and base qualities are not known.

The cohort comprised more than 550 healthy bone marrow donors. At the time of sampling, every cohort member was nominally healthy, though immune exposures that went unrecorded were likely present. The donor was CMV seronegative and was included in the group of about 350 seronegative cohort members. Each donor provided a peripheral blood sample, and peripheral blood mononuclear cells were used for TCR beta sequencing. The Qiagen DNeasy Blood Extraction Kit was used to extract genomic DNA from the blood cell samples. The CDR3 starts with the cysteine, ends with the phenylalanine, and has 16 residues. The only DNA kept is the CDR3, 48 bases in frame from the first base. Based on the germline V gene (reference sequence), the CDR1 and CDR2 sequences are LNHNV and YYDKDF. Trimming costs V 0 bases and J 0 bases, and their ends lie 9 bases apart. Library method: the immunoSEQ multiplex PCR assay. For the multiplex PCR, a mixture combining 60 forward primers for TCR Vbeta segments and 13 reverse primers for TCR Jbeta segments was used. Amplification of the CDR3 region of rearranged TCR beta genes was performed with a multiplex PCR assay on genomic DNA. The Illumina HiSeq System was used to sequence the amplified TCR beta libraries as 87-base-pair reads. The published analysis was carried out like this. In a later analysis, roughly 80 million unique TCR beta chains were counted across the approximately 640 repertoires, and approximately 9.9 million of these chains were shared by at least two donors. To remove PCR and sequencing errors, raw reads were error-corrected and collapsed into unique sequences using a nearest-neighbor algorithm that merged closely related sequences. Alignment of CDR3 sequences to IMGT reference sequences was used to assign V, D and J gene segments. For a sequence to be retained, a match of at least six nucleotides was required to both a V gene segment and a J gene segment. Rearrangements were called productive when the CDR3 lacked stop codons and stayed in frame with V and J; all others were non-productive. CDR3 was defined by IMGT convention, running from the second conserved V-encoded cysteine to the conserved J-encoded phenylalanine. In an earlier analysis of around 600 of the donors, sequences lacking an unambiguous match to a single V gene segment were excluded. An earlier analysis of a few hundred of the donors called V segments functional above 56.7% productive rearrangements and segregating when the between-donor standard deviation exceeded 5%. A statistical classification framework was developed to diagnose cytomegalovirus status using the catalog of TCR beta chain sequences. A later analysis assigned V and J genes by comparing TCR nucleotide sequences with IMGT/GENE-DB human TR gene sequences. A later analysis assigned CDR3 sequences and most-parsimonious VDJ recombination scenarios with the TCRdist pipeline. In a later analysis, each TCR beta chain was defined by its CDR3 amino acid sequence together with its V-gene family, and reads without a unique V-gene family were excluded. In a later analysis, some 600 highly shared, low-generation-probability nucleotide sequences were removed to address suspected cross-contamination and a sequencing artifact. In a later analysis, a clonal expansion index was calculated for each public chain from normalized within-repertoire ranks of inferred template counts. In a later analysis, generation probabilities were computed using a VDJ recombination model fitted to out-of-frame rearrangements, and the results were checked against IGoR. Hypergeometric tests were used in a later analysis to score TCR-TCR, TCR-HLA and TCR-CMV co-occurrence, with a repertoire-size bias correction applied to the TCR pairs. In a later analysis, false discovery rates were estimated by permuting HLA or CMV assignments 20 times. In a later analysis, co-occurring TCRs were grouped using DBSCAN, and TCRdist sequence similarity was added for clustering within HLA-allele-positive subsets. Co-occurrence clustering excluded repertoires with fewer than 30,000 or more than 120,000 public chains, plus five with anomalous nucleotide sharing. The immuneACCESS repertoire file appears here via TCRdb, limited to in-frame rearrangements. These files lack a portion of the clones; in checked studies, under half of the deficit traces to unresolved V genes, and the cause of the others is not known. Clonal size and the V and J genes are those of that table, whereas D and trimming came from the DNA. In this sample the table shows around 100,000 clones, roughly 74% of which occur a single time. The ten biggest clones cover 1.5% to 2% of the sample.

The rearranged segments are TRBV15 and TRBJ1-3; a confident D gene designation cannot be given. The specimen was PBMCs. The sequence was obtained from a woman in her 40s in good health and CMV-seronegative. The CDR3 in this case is CATSRDRAGSGNTIYF. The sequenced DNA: TGTGCCACCAGCAGAGATCGCGCGGGCTCTGGAAACACCATATATTTT. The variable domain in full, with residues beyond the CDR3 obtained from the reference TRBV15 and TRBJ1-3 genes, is DAMVIQNPRYQVTQFGKPVTLSCSQTLNHNVMYWYQQKSSQAPKLLFHYYDKDFNNEADTPDNFQSRRPNTSFCFLDIRSPGLGDTAMYLCATSRDRAGSGNTIYFGEGSWLTVV.